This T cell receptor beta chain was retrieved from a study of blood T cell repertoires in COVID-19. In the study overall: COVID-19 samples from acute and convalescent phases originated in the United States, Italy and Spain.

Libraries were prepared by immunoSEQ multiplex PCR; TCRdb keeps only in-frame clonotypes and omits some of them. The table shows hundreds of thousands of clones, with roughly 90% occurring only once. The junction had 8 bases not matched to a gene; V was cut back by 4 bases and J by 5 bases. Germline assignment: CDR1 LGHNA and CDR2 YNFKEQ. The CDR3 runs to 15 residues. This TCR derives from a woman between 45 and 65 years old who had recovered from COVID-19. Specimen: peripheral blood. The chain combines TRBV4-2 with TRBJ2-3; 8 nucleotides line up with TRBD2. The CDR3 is CASSLGVSGKDTQYF. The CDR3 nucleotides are TGTGCCAGCAGCCTCGGAGTTAGCGGGAAAGATACGCAGTATTTT.